The rows below give T cell receptor beta chains drawn from one sample of a study of cytomegalovirus exposure and HLA in healthy donors. TCRdb keeps only in-frame clones here, not all; method: immunoSEQ multiplex PCR. The table for this sample gives approximately 79,000 clones. Sequencing was performed on PBMCs. Receptors were obtained from a boy aged 5-17 years in good health and CMV-seronegative. Each CDR3 is given with its conserved first and last residue. A D gene is named only where the DNA matches it firmly.

length: 19; V: TRBV13; D: TRBD2; J: TRBJ2-1; DNA: TGTGCCAGCAGCTTGGATAGCGGGGGGCCCTATAGCTCCTACAATGAGCAGTTCTTC; CDR3: CASSLDSGGPYSSYNEQFF
length: 13; V: TRBV5-1; D: NA; J: TRBJ1-1; DNA: TGCGCCAGCAGCTTGGGGCCAGGCACTGAAGCTTTCTTT; CDR3: CASSLGPGTEAFF
length: 16; V: TRBV30; D: NA; J: TRBJ1-3; DNA: TGTGCCTGGAGCGTCAGGGTGGAATCTGATGGAAACACCATATATTTT; CDR3: CAWSVRVESDGNTIYF
length: 13; V: TRBV30; D: TRBD1; J: TRBJ1-5; DNA: TGTGCCTGGAGCGGACAGGGGGTTCAGCCCCAGCATTTT; CDR3: CAWSGQGVQPQHF
length: 14; V: TRBV30; D: NA; J: TRBJ2-7; DNA: TGTGCCTGGAGTGTACGTCTAGTCGTCTACGAGCAGTACTTC; CDR3: CAWSVRLVVYEQYF
length: 15; V: TRBV30; D: NA; J: TRBJ1-4; DNA: TGTGCCGGCGGGGGTATTGTCGCAACTAATGAAAAACTGTTTTTT; CDR3: CAGGGIVATNEKLFF
length: 15; V: TRBV5-4; D: NA; J: TRBJ2-7; DNA: TGTGCCAGCAGCTTTAGGTACCCAGGGAAGGACGAGCAGTACTTC; CDR3: CASSFRYPGKDEQYF
length: 13; V: TRBV2; D: TRBD1; J: TRBJ2-3; DNA: TGTGCCAGCGACAGGGACAGCACAGATACGCAGTATTTT; CDR3: CASDRDSTDTQYF
length: 16; V: TRBV18; D: TRBD2; J: TRBJ2-5; DNA: TGTGCCAGCTCACCACCTAGCGGGGGTACACAAGAGACCCAGTACTTC; CDR3: CASSPPSGGTQETQYF
length: 15; V: TRBV7-6; D: NA; J: TRBJ1-2; DNA: TGTGCCAGCAGCTTAAGCCCAGGGAATAACTATGGCTACACCTTC; CDR3: CASSLSPGNNYGYTF
length: 17; V: TRBV18; D: NA; J: TRBJ1-2; DNA: TGTGCCAGCTCCCGACGGATGGACAGCAACTCTAACTATGGCTACACCTTC; CDR3: CASSRRMDSNSNYGYTF
length: 14; V: TRBV6-5; D: NA; J: TRBJ2-4; DNA: TGTGCCAGCAGTTTGAAGGGGTTTGGTGACATTCAGTACTTC; CDR3: CASSLKGFGDIQYF
length: 15; V: TRBV6-5; D: TRBD2; J: TRBJ2-7; DNA: TGTGCCAGCAGTTACTCCAGCGGGGGTGCCTACGAGCAGTACTTC; CDR3: CASSYSSGGAYEQYF
length: 13; V: TRBV30; D: NA; J: TRBJ2-7; DNA: TGTGCCTGGAACGTCGGGATCTCCTACGAGCAGTACTTC; CDR3: CAWNVGISYEQYF
length: 13; V: TRBV6-5; D: TRBD2; J: TRBJ2-1; DNA: TGTGCCACCGGGACTAGCGGGAAAAATGAGCAGTTCTTC; CDR3: CATGTSGKNEQFF
length: 14; V: TRBV5-5; D: NA; J: TRBJ1-1; DNA: TGTGCCAGCAGCCTTACAGAAATGAACACTGAAGCTTTCTTT; CDR3: CASSLTEMNTEAFF
length: 17; V: TRBV18; D: TRBD1; J: TRBJ1-5; DNA: TGTGCCAGCTCACCAGGATGGGACAGGGGGAAGGATCAGCCCCAGCATTTT; CDR3: CASSPGWDRGKDQPQHF
length: 14; V: TRBV9; D: TRBD2; J: TRBJ2-1; DNA: TGTGCCAGCAGCGACGGGACTAGCGGGGTCGAGCAGTTCTTC; CDR3: CASSDGTSGVEQFF
length: 14; V: TRBV7-2; D: NA; J: TRBJ2-7; DNA: TGTGCCAGCAGCTTAGATTTCAGCTCCTACGAGCAGTACTTC; CDR3: CASSLDFSSYEQYF
length: 17; V: TRBV30; D: NA; J: TRBJ2-6; DNA: TGTGCCTGGAGACGGGGAAGATCGAGGGCCGGGGCCAACGTCCTGACTTTC; CDR3: CAWRRGRSRAGANVLTF
length: 12; V: TRBV2; D: TRBD1; J: TRBJ2-7; DNA: TGTGCCAGCAGCGGGACAGCAATCGAGCAGTACTTC; CDR3: CASSGTAIEQYF
length: 13; V: TRBV29-1; D: NA; J: TRBJ2-3; DNA: TGCAGCGTTGAGTGGGACTCCACAGATACGCAGTATTTT; CDR3: CSVEWDSTDTQYF
length: 14; V: TRBV19; D: NA; J: TRBJ1-2; DNA: TGTGCCAGTAGTATAAATCAGGGAAACTATGGCTACACCTTC; CDR3: CASSINQGNYGYTF
length: 11; V: TRBV7-2; D: NA; J: TRBJ2-7; DNA: TGTGCCAGAAGCTCCGCCTACGAGCAGTACTTC; CDR3: CARSSAYEQYF
length: 13; V: TRBV15; D: NA; J: TRBJ2-7; DNA: TGTGCCACCAGCAGAGACCGAGGGTACGAGCAGTACTTC; CDR3: CATSRDRGYEQYF
length: 15; V: TRBV6-5; D: TRBD2; J: TRBJ2-1; DNA: TGTGCCAGCAGCTCCGGGACTAGCTCCGACAATGAGCAGTTCTTC; CDR3: CASSSGTSSDNEQFF
length: 13; V: TRBV7-2; D: TRBD1; J: TRBJ2-7; DNA: TGTGCCAGCAGTCCTACAGGGGTCTACGAGCAGTACTTC; CDR3: CASSPTGVYEQYF
length: 14; V: TRBV9; D: NA; J: TRBJ2-3; DNA: TGTGCCAGCAGCGTAGCTGGCCGCCCAGATACGCAGTATTTT; CDR3: CASSVAGRPDTQYF
length: 14; V: TRBV19; D: NA; J: TRBJ2-7; DNA: TGTGCCAGTAGTATAACGGCAGGGGGGCGCGAGCAGTACTTC; CDR3: CASSITAGGREQYF
length: 16; V: TRBV9; D: NA; J: TRBJ1-2; DNA: TGTGCCAGCAGCGCAGAAAAATGGAGGCGTAACTATGGCTACACCTTC; CDR3: CASSAEKWRRNYGYTF
length: 14; V: TRBV2; D: TRBD1; J: TRBJ1-5; DNA: TGTGCCAGCAGTCCACAGGGGATGGGTCAGCCCCAGCATTTT; CDR3: CASSPQGMGQPQHF
length: 16; V: TRBV7-6; D: NA; J: TRBJ2-7; DNA: TGTGCCAGCAGCCAGAGGGCTAGCGCCCCGTCCTACGAGCAGTACTTC; CDR3: CASSQRASAPSYEQYF
length: 15; V: TRBV5-8; D: NA; J: TRBJ1-2; DNA: TGTGCCAGCAGCTTGTGGAGAGGGGGTAACTATGGCTACACCTTC; CDR3: CASSLWRGGNYGYTF
length: 15; V: TRBV7-9; D: NA; J: TRBJ1-1; DNA: TGTGCCAGCAGACGAGCGGCCGGGATGAACACTGAAGCTTTCTTT; CDR3: CASRRAAGMNTEAFF
length: 16; V: TRBV27; D: TRBD2; J: TRBJ2-3; DNA: TGTGCCAGCAGTTCGCAGCTAGCGGGAGTTTTTTATACGCAGTATTTT; CDR3: CASSSQLAGVFYTQYF
length: 16; V: TRBV29-1; D: NA; J: TRBJ1-2; DNA: TGCAGCGTTGTAGACCGACAGGCACCCCAGAGCTATGGCTACACCTTC; CDR3: CSVVDRQAPQSYGYTF
length: 15; V: TRBV7-6; D: TRBD1; J: TRBJ2-7; DNA: TGTGCCAGCAGCTTAGTGGGGGACAGGCGCTACGAGCAGTACTTC; CDR3: CASSLVGDRRYEQYF
length: 14; V: TRBV2; D: TRBD1; J: TRBJ2-7; DNA: TGTGCCAGCCATGAGTCCGGGACAGGGGGTGAGCAGTACTTC; CDR3: CASHESGTGGEQYF
length: 13; V: TRBV6-1; D: NA; J: TRBJ2-3; DNA: TGTGCCAGCTCCCGCTATGAGGCAGATACGCAGTATTTT; CDR3: CASSRYEADTQYF
length: 15; V: TRBV6-4; D: TRBD2; J: TRBJ2-1; DNA: TGTGCCAGCAGTGAAAAAGCGGGGGCCTACAATGAGCAGTTCTTC; CDR3: CASSEKAGAYNEQFF
length: 13; V: TRBV29-1; D: TRBD1; J: TRBJ1-1; DNA: TGCAGCGTTGAACCTACAGGGGACACTGAAGCTTTCTTT; CDR3: CSVEPTGDTEAFF
length: 13; V: TRBV5-4; D: NA; J: TRBJ2-7; DNA: TGTGCCAGCAGCGCCCGGGACTCCTACGAGCAGTACTTC; CDR3: CASSARDSYEQYF
length: 14; V: TRBV10-2; D: NA; J: TRBJ1-5; DNA: TGCGCCAGCAGAGACACAAATAGCAATCAGCCCCAGCATTTT; CDR3: CASRDTNSNQPQHF
length: 14; V: TRBV10-3; D: NA; J: TRBJ1-1; DNA: TGTGCCATCAGTGAGATGGAGCTGCCCACTGAAGCTTTCTTT; CDR3: CAISEMELPTEAFF
length: 19; V: TRBV5-1; D: TRBD2; J: TRBJ2-2; DNA: TGCGCCAGCAGCACCGTGGCCCCCCCTAGCGGGGATAACACCGGGGAGCTGTTTTTT; CDR3: CASSTVAPPSGDNTGELFF
length: 18; V: TRBV5-5; D: TRBD1; J: TRBJ1-1; DNA: TGTGCCAGCAGCTTGTTAGTTCTTCCGGGACAGGGGAACACTGAAGCTTTCTTT; CDR3: CASSLLVLPGQGNTEAFF
length: 17; V: TRBV5-4; D: NA; J: TRBJ2-2; DNA: TGTGCCAGCAGCTTGGCCAACATTAGGGGCGCATCCGGGGAGCTGTTTTTT; CDR3: CASSLANIRGASGELFF
length: 16; V: TRBV5-6; D: NA; J: TRBJ1-2; DNA: TGTGCCAGCAGCTTGCAAGCACAGGGAGGGGTAGGAGGCTACACCTTC; CDR3: CASSLQAQGGVGGYTF
length: 14; V: TRBV27; D: NA; J: TRBJ2-3; DNA: TGTGCCACCGTCGGACATCGTGCTACAGATACGCAGTATTTT; CDR3: CATVGHRATDTQYF
length: 14; V: TRBV30; D: TRBD1; J: TRBJ1-4; DNA: TGTGCCTGGAGTATGACAGGGGGCGATGAAAAACTGTTTTTT; CDR3: CAWSMTGGDEKLFF
length: 14; V: TRBV6-4; D: TRBD1; J: TRBJ1-1; DNA: TGTGCCAGCAGTCCCGGGACAGAGAACACTGAAGCTTTCTTT; CDR3: CASSPGTENTEAFF